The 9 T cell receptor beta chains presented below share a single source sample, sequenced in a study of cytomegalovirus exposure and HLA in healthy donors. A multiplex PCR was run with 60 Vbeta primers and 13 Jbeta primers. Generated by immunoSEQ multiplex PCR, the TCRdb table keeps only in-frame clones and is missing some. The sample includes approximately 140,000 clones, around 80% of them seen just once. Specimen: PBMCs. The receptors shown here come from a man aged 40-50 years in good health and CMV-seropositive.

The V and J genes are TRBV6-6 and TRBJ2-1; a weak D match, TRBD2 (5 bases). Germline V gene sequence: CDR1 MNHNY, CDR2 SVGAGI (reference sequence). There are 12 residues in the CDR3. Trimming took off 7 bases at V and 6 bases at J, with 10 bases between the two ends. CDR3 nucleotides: TGTGCCAGCACCCTCGGGGTCAATGAGCAGTTCTTC. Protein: CASTLGVNEQFF.

The CDR3 here is CASSLDRGDTIYF. The CDR3 DNA is TGTGCCAGCAGCTTAGACAGGGGGGACACCATATATTTT. The J gene is TRBJ1-3, the V gene TRBV7-2, with 8 bases fitting TRBD1. CDR1 and CDR2 (germline): SGHTA, FQGNSA. The CDR3 is 13 amino acids. The V gene end was trimmed by 1 base and the J gene end by 8 bases; junction bases not matched to a gene: 1.

The CDR3 DNA is TGTGCCAGCAGCATCACGGGACTAGCGAACAATGAGCAGTTCTTC. Residues: CASSITGLANNEQFF. The rearrangement uses TRBV7-9 and TRBJ2-1; 10 positions agree with TRBD2. This CDR3 contains 15 residues. J gave up 5 bases and V 5 bases, and 6 bases lay outside the gene matches. The germline V gene encodes CDR1 SEHNR and CDR2 FQNEAQ (reference sequence).

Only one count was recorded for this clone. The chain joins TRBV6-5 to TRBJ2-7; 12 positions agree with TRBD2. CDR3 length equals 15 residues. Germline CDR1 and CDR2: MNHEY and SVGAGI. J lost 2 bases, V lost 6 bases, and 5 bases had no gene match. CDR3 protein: CASSLAGGPTYEQYF. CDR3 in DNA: TGTGCCAGCAGCCTAGCGGGGGGGCCTACCTACGAGCAGTACTTC.

The CDR3 here is CASLDMEEKLFF. Written as DNA, the CDR3 is TGTGCCAGTTTGGATATGGAGGAAAAACTGTTTTTT. This sequence joins TRBV19 and TRBJ1-4; D ambiguous. The CDR3 contains 12 residues. CDR1 is LNHDA, CDR2 SQIVND, per germline (reference sequence). Deletions cut 8 bases from V and 8 bases from J, with 12 bases between.

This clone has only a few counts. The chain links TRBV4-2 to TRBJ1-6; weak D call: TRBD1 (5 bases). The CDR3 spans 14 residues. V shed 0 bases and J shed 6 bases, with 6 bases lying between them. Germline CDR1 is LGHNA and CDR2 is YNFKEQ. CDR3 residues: CASSQDQGNSPLHF. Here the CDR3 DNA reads TGTGCCAGCAGCCAAGATCAGGGTAATTCACCCCTCCACTTT.

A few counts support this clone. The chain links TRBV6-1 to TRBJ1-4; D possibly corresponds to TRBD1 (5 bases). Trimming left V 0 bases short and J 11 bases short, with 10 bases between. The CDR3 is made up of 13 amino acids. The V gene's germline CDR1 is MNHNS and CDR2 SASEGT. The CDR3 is CASSEALAGKLFF. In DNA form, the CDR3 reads TGTGCCAGCAGTGAAGCGCTGGCAGGGAAACTGTTTTTT.

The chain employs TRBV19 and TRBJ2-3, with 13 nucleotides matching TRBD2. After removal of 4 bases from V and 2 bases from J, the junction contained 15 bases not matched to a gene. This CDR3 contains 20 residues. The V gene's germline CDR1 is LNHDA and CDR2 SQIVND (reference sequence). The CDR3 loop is CASSTSGLAGVIKYTDTQYF. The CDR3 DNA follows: TGTGCCAGTAGTACCTCAGGACTAGCGGGGGTGATTAAATACACAGATACGCAGTATTTT.

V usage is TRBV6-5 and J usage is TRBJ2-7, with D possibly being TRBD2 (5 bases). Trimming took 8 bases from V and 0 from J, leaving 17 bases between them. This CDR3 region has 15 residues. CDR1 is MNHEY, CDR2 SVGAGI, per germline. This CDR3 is CASGAAGLASYEQYF. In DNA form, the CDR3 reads TGTGCCAGCGGCGCGGCGGGTCTAGCCTCCTACGAGCAGTACTTC.